This T cell receptor beta chain emerged from a study of blood T cell repertoires in COVID-19 (dated by TCRdb to 2018 to 2021). About the full investigation: Samples from collaborators originated in the United States, Italy and Spain and spanned both the acute and convalescent phases of COVID-19. HLA class I and class II types, where available, came from metadata supplied by the sample provider rather than from assay-based typing. The samples were drawn from two sources: the first 160 participants of the ongoing ImmuneRACE study, and 1,254 subjects contributed by 6 global collaborators. Subjects who had been exposed to COVID-19, were actively infected with it, or had recovered from it provided the deeply sampled blood TCRbeta repertoires that made up the dataset. A freely available public database, intended as a resource for researchers studying the immune response to SARS-CoV-2, is where the repertoires were released. The sample metadata nearly always contained a de-identified subject ID, COVID-19 status, age in years and sex. The material from the prospective study consisted of cDNA or gDNA derived from T cells, B-cell-depleted T cells, or PBMCs. What the authors observed across the whole study: The quantity of clinical and demographic metadata differed by source and by participant and was supplied without curation.

At one collaborating source in Seattle, patients were enrolled during active infection and were followed longitudinally through the course of disease. Each collaborating institution followed its own protocols to collect whole blood in K2EDTA tubes. For TCRbeta analysis, collaborators shipped samples in one of three forms: frozen whole blood, isolated PBMCs, or DNA extracted from either of those sample types. The immunoSEQ Assay, a bias-controlled multiplex PCR, was used to amplify TCRbeta CDR3 regions from genomic DNA. Concerning the study's data processing: The number of nucleated cells in each sample was estimated from the amplification of reference gene primers within the assay. Sequence reads were collapsed and filtered to measure the absolute abundance of every unique TCRbeta CDR3 rearrangement. For each sample, productive Simpson clonality was calculated as the square root of Simpson's diversity index across productive rearrangements. Held by TCRdb, this immuneACCESS table contains in-frame sequences only and omits some clones. Under half of the omission traces to an unresolved V gene where checked; the cause of the rest is unknown. V and J calls and clone size are as listed in that table; D and trimming were resolved from the DNA. For this sample there are roughly 500,000 clones; approximately 89% appear just once. Clones ranked in the top ten supply 0.75% to 0.9% of the sample.

The germline V gene yields MNHEY for CDR1 and SVGAGI for CDR2. From its cysteine to its phenylalanine, the CDR3 spans 13 amino acids. The CDR3 DNA has 39 bases and is translated from base 1. At the junction V is shortened by 6 bases and J by 8 bases, with 13 bases in between. This clone was seen a handful of times. Its antigen is not yet known. The record has no base qualities; no much larger clone is one base away. The receptor was isolated from a man aged 18 to 30 with COVID-19, enrolled during active disease. This chain is built from TRBV6-5 and TRBJ1-4; the D segment could be TRBD1, given 6 matching bases. Sequenced: peripheral blood. The bases are TGTGCCAGCAGGGGGGCTCCTGGGGAAAAACTGTTTTTT. Protein translation: CASRGAPGEKLFF.